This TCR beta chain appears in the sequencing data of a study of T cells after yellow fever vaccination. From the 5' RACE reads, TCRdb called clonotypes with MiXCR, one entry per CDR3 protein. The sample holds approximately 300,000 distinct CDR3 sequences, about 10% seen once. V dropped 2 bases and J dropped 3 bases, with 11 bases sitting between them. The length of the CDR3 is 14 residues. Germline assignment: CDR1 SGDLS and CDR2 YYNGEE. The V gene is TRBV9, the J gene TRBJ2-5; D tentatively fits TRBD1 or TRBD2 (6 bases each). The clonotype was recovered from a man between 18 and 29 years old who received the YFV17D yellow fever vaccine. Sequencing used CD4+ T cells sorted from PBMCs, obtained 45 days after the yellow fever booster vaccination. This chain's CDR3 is CASSVGGLEETQYF. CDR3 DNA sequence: TGTGCCAGCAGCGTTGGGGGGCTTGAAGAGACCCAGTACTTC.